The T cell receptor (beta chain) under discussion was sequenced for a study of blood T cell repertoires in COVID-19. Germline CDR1 reads SGHRS; CDR2 reads YFSETQ. V lost 6 bases and J lost 0, with 14 bases in between. The CDR3 sequence is 15 residues long. The repertoire was sequenced with immunoSEQ multiplex PCR; TCRdb's copy has only in-frame clones and lacks some. This sample carries more than 250,000 clones, 90% of them seen once, and the ten largest clones take 1.5% to 2%. The receptor was isolated from a young woman with acute COVID-19. The sequenced material came from PBMCs or T cells enriched from blood (not recorded which). The chain has TRBV5-1 and TRBJ2-3; TRBD2 might be the D (5 bases). The DNA of the CDR3 is TGCGCCAGCACCCTACCTTGCGGGAGCACAGATACGCAGTATTTT. This sequence encodes CASTLPCGSTDTQYF.